The present TCR beta chain was sequenced within a study of CD8 T cells in ankylosing spondylitis. At least ten counts were recorded for this clonotype. What it binds is unknown. V dropped 5 bases and J dropped 7 bases, with 11 bases sitting between them. Germline values: CDR1 SGHTA, CDR2 FQGNSA. The CDR3 spans 12 residues. TCRdb redid the calling of the 5' RACE reads with MiXCR, one entry per CDR3 protein. This table has 30,000 to 45,000 distinct CDR3 sequences, around 10% appearing once. Whole-study results and caveats: Reportedly, matched ankylosing spondylitis synovial fluid was significantly enriched for disease-linked clones.

This receptor was identified in a male donor with ankylosing spondylitis. J is TRBJ2-5 and V is TRBV7-2; D remains unclear. Source material: synovial fluid, either unsorted or a sorted T cell fraction (not recorded which). CDR3: CASSLPRGTQYF. The CDR3 DNA is TGTGCCAGCAGCCTCCCCAGAGGGACCCAGTACTTC. Full variable domain (outside the CDR3, taken from reference TRBV7-2 and TRBJ2-5): GAGVSQSPSNKVTEKGKDVELRCDPISGHTALYWYRQSLGQGLEFLIYFQGNSAPDKSGLPSDRFSAERTGGSVSTLTIQRTQQEDSAVYLCASSLPRGTQYFGPGTRLLVL.